This T cell receptor (beta chain) was recovered during a study of cytomegalovirus exposure and HLA in healthy donors. Primers for the PCR totalled 60 Vbeta and 13 Jbeta. The table came from immunoSEQ multiplex PCR; TCRdb's copy has only in-frame clones and leaves some out. The sample carries 150,000 or so clones, 65% to 80% recorded once. The sequence derives from a woman aged 40 to 55 in good health and CMV-seropositive. Sample: PBMCs.

The CDR3 sequence is CASIRGGSDTGELFF. CDR3 nucleotides: TGTGCCAGCATCCGGGGGGGCAGCGACACCGGGGAGCTGTTTTTT. The V call is TRBV13, the J call TRBJ2-2; TRBD2 matches 8 bases. J lost 3 bases, V lost 7 bases, and 7 bases had no gene match. The CDR3 spans 15 residues. Germline V gene sequence: CDR1 PRHDT, CDR2 FYEKMQ (reference sequence).